The TCR beta chain under discussion was sequenced for a study of OX40 agonist ivuxolimab in advanced cancers. On the study more broadly: The study reported partial responses in three patients: one hepatocellular carcinoma, two cutaneous melanoma.

Autoimmune disease history or systemic immunosuppression excluded patients. Study-wide results and limits: Among T cells, CD8+ cells averaged more expanded clones than CD4+ cells.

The CDR3 loop spans 15 amino acids. CDR1 MNHEY and CDR2 SMNVEV come from the germline V gene (reference sequence). The V gene lost 5 bases and the J gene lost 0 bases, with 14 bases spanning the gap. About this clone itself: Its antigen is not known.

Clones were sequenced by immunoSEQ multiplex PCR, and TCRdb holds only the in-frame ones, with some missing. The sample has approximately 90,000 clones, around nine tenths seen once. The sequence was obtained from an adult with an advanced solid tumor such as melanoma, head and neck, liver or kidney cancer. This sequence joins TRBV27 and TRBJ2-7; D is perhaps TRBD2 (5 bases). The material sequenced was CD4+ or CD8+ T cells sorted from blood, taken in a trial of the OX40 agonist ivuxolimab. The CDR3 region has the DNA TGTGCCAGCAGTCCCTTCGGCGGAGGCTCCTACGAGCAGTACTTC. Residues: CASSPFGGGSYEQYF.